Given below is one T cell receptor (beta chain) in context. The antigen remains undetermined. The germline V gene has CDR1 SGHRS and CDR2 YFSETQ. Trimming cost V 6 bases and J 1 base; bases outside gene matches: 2. This CDR3 is 14 amino acids long. This sample was included in a study of cytomegalovirus exposure and HLA in healthy donors. Both 60 Vbeta primers and 13 Jbeta primers went into the PCR. Profiling relied on immunoSEQ multiplex PCR, and the TCRdb table lists in-frame clones only, not all of them. Of about 97,000 clones listed, roughly 70% are singletons. Study-level findings and limits: In vitro confirmation showed a few CMV-associated chains to be CMV antigen specific. Later examination showed HLA-associated TCR beta chains had greater clonal expansion than equally common others.

Sequences were obtained from PBMCs. This clonotype was sampled from a man aged 50 to 59 in good health and CMV-seronegative. V usage is TRBV5-1 and J usage is TRBJ2-2; 8 nucleotides agree with TRBD1. The CDR3 region is CASTQGGNTGELFF. CDR3 DNA sequence: TGCGCCAGCACACAGGGGGGGAACACCGGGGAGCTGTTTTTT.